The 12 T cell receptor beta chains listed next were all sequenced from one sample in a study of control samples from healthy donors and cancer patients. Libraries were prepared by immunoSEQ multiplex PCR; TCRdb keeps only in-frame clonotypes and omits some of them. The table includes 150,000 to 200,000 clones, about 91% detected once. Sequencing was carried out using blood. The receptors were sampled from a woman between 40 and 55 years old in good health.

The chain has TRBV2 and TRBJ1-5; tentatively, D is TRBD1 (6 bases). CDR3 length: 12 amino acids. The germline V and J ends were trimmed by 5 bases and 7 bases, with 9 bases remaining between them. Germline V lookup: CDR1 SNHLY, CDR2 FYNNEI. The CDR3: CASSTQGQPQHF. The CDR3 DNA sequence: TGTGCCAGCAGTACCCAGGGGCAGCCCCAGCATTTT.

CDR3 amino acids: CASNVLGQPQHF. The CDR3 bases are TGTGCCAGTAATGTATTAGGTCAGCCCCAGCATTTT. J is TRBJ1-5 and V is TRBV19, with D uncertain. The germline V gene has CDR1 LNHDA and CDR2 SQIVND (reference sequence). Trimming left V 7 bases short and J 6 bases short, with 10 bases between. This CDR3 contains 12 residues.

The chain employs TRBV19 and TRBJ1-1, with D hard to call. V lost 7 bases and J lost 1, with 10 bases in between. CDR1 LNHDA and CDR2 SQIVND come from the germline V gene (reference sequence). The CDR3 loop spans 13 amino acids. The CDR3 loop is CASISRENTEAFF. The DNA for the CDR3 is TGTGCCAGTATTAGTAGGGAGAACACTGAAGCTTTCTTT.

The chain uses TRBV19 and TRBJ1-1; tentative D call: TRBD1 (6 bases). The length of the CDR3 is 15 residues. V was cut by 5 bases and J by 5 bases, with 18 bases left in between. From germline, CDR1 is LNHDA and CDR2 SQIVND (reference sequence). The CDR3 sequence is CASSATTGLGTEAFF. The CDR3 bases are TGTGCCAGTAGTGCTACAACAGGGTTGGGAACTGAAGCTTTCTTT.

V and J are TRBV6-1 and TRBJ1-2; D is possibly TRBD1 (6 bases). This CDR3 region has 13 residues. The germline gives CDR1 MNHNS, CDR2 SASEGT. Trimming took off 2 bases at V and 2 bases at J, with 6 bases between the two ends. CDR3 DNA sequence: TGTGCCAGCAGTGAACAGGGGAACTATGGCTACACCTTC. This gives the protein CASSEQGNYGYTF.

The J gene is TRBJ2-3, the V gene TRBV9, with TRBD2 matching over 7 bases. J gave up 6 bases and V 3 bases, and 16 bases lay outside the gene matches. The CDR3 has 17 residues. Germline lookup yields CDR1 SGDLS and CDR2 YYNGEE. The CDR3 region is CASSDPLRRGFSDTQYF. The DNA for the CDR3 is TGTGCCAGCAGCGATCCGTTAAGGCGGGGGTTTTCGGATACGCAGTATTTT.

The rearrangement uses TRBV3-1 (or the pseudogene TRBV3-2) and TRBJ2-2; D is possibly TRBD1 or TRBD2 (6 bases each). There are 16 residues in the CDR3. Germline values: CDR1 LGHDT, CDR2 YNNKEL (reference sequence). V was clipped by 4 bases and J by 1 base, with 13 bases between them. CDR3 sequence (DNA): TGTGCCAGCAGCCTCAGAGGGGGGTTGAACACCGGGGAGCTGTTTTTT. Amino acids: CASSLRGGLNTGELFF.

CDR3 in amino acids: CASSLGRPTGFHGYTF. The CDR3 coding sequence is TGTGCCAGCAGCTTAGGCCGGCCGACGGGTTTCCATGGCTACACCTTC. This chain links TRBV7-9 with TRBJ1-2, with unresolved D. CDR1 is SEHNR, CDR2 FQNEAQ, per germline (reference sequence). The CDR3 has 16 residues. V lost 1 base and J lost 6, with 18 bases in between.

Here the CDR3 reads CASSLRGVKYEQYF. The CDR3 coding sequence is TGTGCCAGCAGCCTTCGGGGGGTTAAGTACGAGCAGTACTTC. V gene TRBV7-2 combines with J gene TRBJ2-7, with 7 bases lining up with TRBD2. With V trimmed by 5 bases and J by 4 bases, 8 bases remained unmatched. This CDR3 comprises 14 residues. Germline values: CDR1 SGHTA, CDR2 FQGNSA.

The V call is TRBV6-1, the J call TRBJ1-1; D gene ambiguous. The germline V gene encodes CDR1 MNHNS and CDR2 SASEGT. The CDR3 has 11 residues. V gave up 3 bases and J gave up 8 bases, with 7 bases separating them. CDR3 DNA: TGTGCCAGCAGTGAGTACCGGGAAGCTTTCTTT. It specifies CASSEYREAFF.

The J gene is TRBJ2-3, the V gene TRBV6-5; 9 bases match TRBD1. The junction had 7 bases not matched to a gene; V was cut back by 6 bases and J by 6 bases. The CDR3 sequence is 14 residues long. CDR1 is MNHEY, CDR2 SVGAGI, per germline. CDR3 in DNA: TGTGCCAGCAGAATCTTACAGGGGGCTGATACGCAGTATTTT. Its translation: CASRILQGADTQYF.

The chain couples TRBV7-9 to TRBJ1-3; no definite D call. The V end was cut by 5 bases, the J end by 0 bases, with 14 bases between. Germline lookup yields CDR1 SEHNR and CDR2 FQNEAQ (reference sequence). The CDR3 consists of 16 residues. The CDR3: CASSTPGSDSGNTIYF. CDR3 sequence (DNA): TGTGCCAGCAGCACCCCGGGTTCCGACTCTGGAAACACCATATATTTT.